The 28 T cell receptor beta chains below all came from one sample that was sequenced in a study of blood T cell repertoires in COVID-19. Sequencing was performed with immunoSEQ multiplex PCR; in TCRdb, only in-frame clones are kept and a portion is missing. The table lists approximately 200,000 clones, approximately 83% of them singletons. Sequencing was performed on peripheral blood. These receptors all come from a woman in her twenties or thirties who had recovered from COVID-19.

Comment on this clone: Other DNA sequences within the sample encode an identical CDR3. V usage is TRBV19 and J usage is TRBJ2-7, with D possibly being TRBD1 (5 bases). The CDR3 is 13 residues long. V was pared by 6 bases and J by 2 bases, with 11 bases between. Per the germline V gene, CDR1 is LNHDA and CDR2 is SQIVND (reference sequence). The CDR3, as DNA: TGTGCCAGTAGCAGGGCAGGACCCTACGAGCAGTACTTC. This encodes CASSRAGPYEQYF.

The chain employs TRBV11-2 and TRBJ1-1; TRBD1 might be the D (5 bases). Germline loops: CDR1 SGHAT, CDR2 FQNNGV. V was cut by 3 bases and J by 0 bases, with 8 bases left in between. The CDR3 has 14 residues. The CDR3 loop is CASSLPGMNTEAFF. The DNA of the CDR3 is TGTGCCAGCAGCTTGCCAGGGATGAACACTGAAGCTTTCTTT.

The rearrangement joins TRBV19 to TRBJ2-3; 8 positions match TRBD2. From germline, CDR1 is LNHDA and CDR2 SQIVND (reference sequence). There are 13 residues in the CDR3. The junction had 10 bases not matched to a gene; V was cut back by 8 bases and J by 9 bases. CDR3 nucleotide sequence: TGTGCCAGTGGTCGGGGGGGTACGGCGACGCAGTATTTT. It translates to CASGRGGTATQYF.

The V call is TRBV18, the J call TRBJ1-2, with D maybe TRBD1 (6 bases). Germline V CDR1 and CDR2: KGHSH, LQKENI. The CDR3 extends over 16 amino acids. The ends were cut back, 2 bases at V and 1 base at J, with 14 bases in the middle. CDR3 amino acids: CASSPTPGQFNYGYTF. CDR3 bases: TGTGCCAGCTCACCAACTCCTGGACAGTTTAACTATGGCTACACCTTC.

This clone is a singleton in its sample. The chain links TRBV29-1 to TRBJ2-2, with D perhaps TRBD1 (6 bases). This CDR3 is 17 amino acids long. The V end lost 2 bases, the J end lost 0 bases, and 16 bases lay between the germline ends. CDR1 and CDR2 (germline): SQVTM, ANQGSEA. This CDR3 reads CSVEQARGVANTGELFF. For the CDR3, the DNA is TGCAGCGTTGAACAGGCCAGGGGCGTCGCGAACACCGGGGAGCTGTTTTTT.

DNA for the CDR3: TGTGCCATCAGTCAGTTTGGGGAGGGAAACACCGGGGAGCTGTTTTTT. Translating gives CAISQFGEGNTGELFF. The rearrangement joins TRBV10-3 to TRBJ2-2; the match to TRBD2 covers 7 bases. The CDR3 runs 16 residues. Trimming at V came to 5 bases and at J to 2 bases, leaving 8 bases not matched to a gene. Looked up from germline, CDR1 is ENHRY and CDR2 is SYGVKD.

This clone occurred a few times. The V gene is TRBV6-5, the J gene TRBJ1-6; D possibly corresponds to TRBD1 (5 bases). CDR1 and CDR2 from the germline V gene are MNHEY and SVGAGI. The CDR3 length is 13 residues. The CDR3 loop reads CATRDISNSPLHF. The CDR3 DNA sequence: TGTGCAACCAGGGATATCTCTAATTCACCCCTCCACTTT.

V and J are TRBV28 and TRBJ2-3, with TRBD1 identical over 10 bases. The CDR3 runs to 15 residues. Trimming took 3 bases from V and 3 from J; bases not matched to a gene: 3. Germline assignment: CDR1 MDHEN and CDR2 SYDVKM. CDR3 sequence (DNA): TGTGCCAGCAGTTTTGGGACAGGGGAAACAGATACGCAGTATTTT. It translates to CASSFGTGETDTQYF. The entire variable domain, with the rest obtained from reference TRBV28 and TRBJ2-3, is as follows: DVKVTQSSRYLVKRTGEKVFLECVQDMDHENMFWYRQDPGLGLRLIYFSYDVKMKEKGDIPEGYSVSREKKERFSLILESASTNQTSMYLCASSFGTGETDTQYFGPGTRLTVL.

The chain carries TRBV29-1 and TRBJ1-6; D gene uncertain. The CDR3 totals 13 residues. Germline V gene lookup returns CDR1 SQVTM and CDR2 ANQGSEA. V shed 6 bases and J shed 3 bases, with 9 bases lying between them. Written as DNA, the CDR3 is TGCAGCGTAAGAAGAGACTATAATTCACCCCTCCACTTT. Its protein product is CSVRRDYNSPLHF.

The chain carries TRBV28 and TRBJ1-1, with D hard to call. In germline, CDR1 is MDHEN, CDR2 SYDVKM. Trimming removed 5 bases at V and 1 base at J, with 11 bases between. The CDR3 spans 14 residues. The CDR3: CASSLTRGNTEAFF. CDR3 DNA: TGTGCCAGCAGTCTCACCCGGGGGAACACTGAAGCTTTCTTT.

The chain recombines TRBV21-1 with TRBJ2-7; the table assigns TRBD2, which was not confirmed against the DNA. TRBV21-1 is labeled a pseudogene. This CDR3 is 16 amino acids long. CDR3 amino acids: CASSNCVAVESYEQYF. The CDR3 DNA reads TGTGCCAGCAGCAATTGCGTTGCGGTGGAGTCCTACGAGCAGTACTTC.

J is TRBJ1-1 and V is TRBV9; no firm D call. Trimming left V 0 bases short and J 1 base short, with 7 bases between. Germline loops: CDR1 SGDLS, CDR2 YYNGEE. This CDR3 is built from 14 residues. For the CDR3, the DNA is TGTGCCAGCAGCGTAGTGGGCACGAACACTGAAGCTTTCTTT. This gives the protein CASSVVGTNTEAFF.

V gene TRBV9 combines with J gene TRBJ2-7, with TRBD2 matching 8 bases. The CDR3 loop spans 14 amino acids. Unmatched junction bases numbered 5, after V lost 0 bases and J lost 6 bases. Germline V gives CDR1 SGDLS, CDR2 YYNGEE. The CDR3 sequence is CASSVGGLASEQYF. The CDR3 coding sequence is TGTGCCAGCAGCGTAGGTGGACTAGCCTCCGAGCAGTACTTC.

V gene TRBV27 combines with J gene TRBJ1-5; D is ambiguous. Deletions cut 5 bases from V and 5 bases from J, with 10 bases between. Germline loops: CDR1 MNHEY, CDR2 SMNVEV (reference sequence). The CDR3 consists of 13 residues. The CDR3 coding sequence is TGTGCCAGCAGTCAAAACAGTGATCAGCCCCAGCATTTT. This gives the protein CASSQNSDQPQHF.

The chain carries TRBV6-5 and TRBJ1-5; 8 bases agree with TRBD1. The CDR3 is made up of 14 amino acids. The V segment lost 4 bases and the J segment 7 bases; nucleotides outside the gene matches: 6. Germline CDR1 MNHEY, CDR2 SVGAGI. CDR3 DNA sequence: TGTGCCAGCAGTTCCTCAGGGGGCCGGCAGCCCCAGCATTTT. Protein product: CASSSSGGRQPQHF.

In regard to this clone: A read error may be the cause here, since a much bigger clone is one base away. V and J are TRBV28 and TRBJ1-2, with D unresolved. Germline V CDR1 and CDR2: MDHEN, SYDVKM. This CDR3 region has 12 residues. Trimming took 6 bases from V and 4 from J, leaving 9 bases between them. CDR3 amino acids: CASSASFYGYTF. CDR3 DNA: TGTGCCAGCAGCGCGAGTTTCTATGGCTACACCTTC.

V gene TRBV27 combines with J gene TRBJ1-2; D might be TRBD1 (6 bases). CDR1 is MNHEY and CDR2 is SMNVEV in the germline V gene (reference sequence). The CDR3 runs to 12 residues. V dropped 5 bases and J dropped 8 bases, with 12 bases sitting between them. CDR3 DNA sequence: TGTGCCAGCAGTACTAACAGGGAGGGCTACACCTTC. Its translation: CASSTNREGYTF.

With regard to this clone: Germline and junction disagree at one end, which may indicate a read error. The J gene is TRBJ2-7, the V gene TRBV14, with a weak D call TRBD1 (5 bases). Per germline, CDR1 SGHDN and CDR2 FVKESK. The CDR3 runs 14 residues. CDR3 bases: TGTGCCAGCAGCCTTCATCCAGGGTCCTCCGAGCAGTACTTC. It encodes CASSLHPGSSEQYF. The whole variable domain, remainder taken from reference TRBV14 and TRBJ2-7, is EAGVTQFPSHSVIEKGQTVTLRCDPISGHDNLYWYRRVMGKEIKFLLHFVKESKQDESGMPNNRFLAERTGGTYSTLKVQPAELEDSGVYFCASSLHPGSSEQYFGPGTRLTVT.

The chain recombines TRBV6-2 or TRBV6-3 with TRBJ1-2; D is uncertain. This CDR3 has 14 residues. The germline V and J ends were trimmed by 5 bases and 4 bases, with 14 bases remaining between them. Germline V gives CDR1 MNHEY, CDR2 SVGEGT. CDR3 sequence reads: CASSITRTSYGYTF. CDR3 DNA sequence: TGTGCCAGCAGTATTACACGAACAAGCTATGGCTACACCTTC.

In this sample, this clone turned up once. The chain uses TRBV29-1 and TRBJ2-7, with 8 bases lining up with TRBD2. CDR3 length equals 14 residues. V dropped 4 bases and J dropped 2; count of bases not matched to a gene: 7. Looked up from germline, CDR1 is SQVTM and CDR2 is ANQGSEA. CDR3 in amino acids: CSVVLAAAPYEQYF. CDR3 in DNA: TGCAGCGTTGTACTAGCGGCAGCCCCCTACGAGCAGTACTTC.

This clone was detected only once. One end of the junction is discordant with germline, which a read error may explain. This chain links TRBV14 with TRBJ2-7; D is possibly TRBD1 (6 bases). CDR1 is SGHDN and CDR2 is FVKESK in the germline V gene. The CDR3 sequence is 12 residues long. CDR3 region: CASSQDRYRVSF. CDR3 bases: TGTGCCAGCAGCCAAGATAGGTACAGGGTAAGCTTC.

This chain uses TRBV24-1 with TRBJ1-2; no clear D. The CDR3 covers 16 residues. Germline V CDR1 and CDR2: KGHDR, SFDVKD. Trimming stripped 4 bases from V and 6 bases from J, with 20 bases between. For the CDR3, the DNA is TGTGCCACCAGTGACGCGCCTGGTGGGGAGGAAAATGGCTACACCTTC. This gives the protein CATSDAPGGEENGYTF.

The chain has TRBV10-3 and TRBJ1-1; 8 nucleotides match TRBD1. The CDR3 runs 15 residues. Germline assignment: CDR1 ENHRY and CDR2 SYGVKD. Germline trimming cut 4 bases from V and 4 bases from J; bases unmatched to any gene: 8. This CDR3 is CAISGTGLGGTEAFF. CDR3 nucleotide sequence: TGTGCCATCAGTGGGACAGGGCTGGGAGGCACTGAAGCTTTCTTT.

The chain is built from TRBV6-5 and TRBJ2-4; 8 nucleotides align to TRBD1. The CDR3 has 15 amino acids. In germline, CDR1 is MNHEY, CDR2 SVGAGI. The V and J ends lost 8 bases and 6 bases, in that order; junction bases with no gene match: 12. The CDR3 reads CASGRFRDRGNIQYF. The CDR3 DNA reads as TGTGCCAGCGGGCGCTTTAGAGACAGGGGAAACATTCAGTACTTC.

The rearrangement uses TRBV5-4 and TRBJ2-7, with 7 positions matching TRBD1. Germline trimming cut 1 base from V and 5 bases from J; bases unmatched to any gene: 3. The germline gives CDR1 SGHNT, CDR2 YYREEE (reference sequence). The CDR3 extends over 13 amino acids. This chain's CDR3 is CASSLPGGNEQYF. The CDR3, as DNA: TGTGCCAGCAGCTTGCCAGGGGGTAACGAGCAGTACTTC.

This chain joins TRBV30 and TRBJ2-2, with 12 bases that match TRBD2. Germline V gene lookup returns CDR1 GTSNPN and CDR2 SVGIG (reference sequence). This CDR3 contains 15 residues. V gave up 3 bases and J gave up 6 bases; unmatched junction bases: 5. The CDR3 region is CAWSGLAGSSGELFF. CDR3 sequence (DNA): TGTGCCTGGAGCGGACTAGCGGGAAGCTCCGGGGAGCTGTTTTTT.

The chain employs TRBV5-6 and TRBJ2-3; 8 bases are a match to TRBD1. V was pared by 4 bases and J by 7 bases, with 8 bases of the junction left unmatched. The CDR3 covers 14 residues. Germline V gene lookup returns CDR1 SGHDT and CDR2 YYEEEE. CDR3 sequence (DNA): TGTGCCAGCAGCCCGGACAGGGACGGATATACGCAGTATTTT. Its translation is CASSPDRDGYTQYF.

The chain carries TRBV10-3 and TRBJ2-3; 8 bases map to TRBD2. In germline, CDR1 is ENHRY, CDR2 SYGVKD. The CDR3 is made up of 15 amino acids. V lost 10 bases and J lost 4; bases outside the gene matches: 13. The CDR3 DNA reads TGTGCCACTCTGACTAGCGACCTTGGGGCAGATACGCAGTATTTT. It codes for CATLTSDLGADTQYF.